Sequencing of this T cell receptor (beta chain) was carried out in a study of blood T cells in healthy people across ages. General study points: In older individuals, TCR beta diversity per million T cells was lower, falling roughly linearly with age.

As regards this clonotype: Its antigen is as yet unknown.

A second PCR, run for roughly 7 to 11 cycles, used a sample-barcoded 5' primer plus a J-beta primer mix. Individual samples furnished no less than 3 million CDR3-containing paired-end reads apiece. Each CDR3 protein gets one entry after TCRdb re-called the 5' RACE reads with MiXCR. The sample holds approximately 820,000 distinct CDR3 sequences, under 55% seen once. There are 13 residues in the CDR3. Between the trimmed V and J ends, which lost 4 bases and 4 bases, there was a span of 8 bases. The sample, about 10 milliliters of peripheral blood, was drawn from each donor. Each sample used at least 6 million PBMCs.

The TCR sequence derives from a man aged 55-75 years in good health. V and J are TRBV12-3 or TRBV12-4 and TRBJ2-1; D ambiguous. Source material: blood. CDR3: CASSSSLYNEQFF. For the CDR3, the DNA is TGTGCCAGCAGTTCCTCTCTGTACAATGAGCAGTTCTTC.